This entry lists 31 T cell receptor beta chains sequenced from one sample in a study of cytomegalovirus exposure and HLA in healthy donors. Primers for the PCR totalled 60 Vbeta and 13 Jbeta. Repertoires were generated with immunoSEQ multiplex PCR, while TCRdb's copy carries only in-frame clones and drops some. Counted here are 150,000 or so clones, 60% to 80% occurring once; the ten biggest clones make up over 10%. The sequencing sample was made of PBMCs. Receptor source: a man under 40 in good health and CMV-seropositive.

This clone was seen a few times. CDR3 DNA sequence: TGTGCCAGCAGCCTCCGGCGGGATTACTCCTACGAGCAGTACTTC. Its translation is CASSLRRDYSYEQYF. V gene TRBV4-2 combines with J gene TRBJ2-7, with a weak D call TRBD2 (6 bases). Between the trimmed V and J ends, which lost 4 bases and 0 bases, there was a span of 13 bases. The CDR3 runs 15 residues. Germline V gives CDR1 LGHNA, CDR2 YNFKEQ.

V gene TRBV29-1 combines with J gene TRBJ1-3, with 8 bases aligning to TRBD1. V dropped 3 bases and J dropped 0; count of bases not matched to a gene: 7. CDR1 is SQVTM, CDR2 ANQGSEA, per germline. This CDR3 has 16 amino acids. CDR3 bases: TGCAGCGTTGACCTAGGACAGGGCGACTCTGGAAACACCATATATTTT. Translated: CSVDLGQGDSGNTIYF.

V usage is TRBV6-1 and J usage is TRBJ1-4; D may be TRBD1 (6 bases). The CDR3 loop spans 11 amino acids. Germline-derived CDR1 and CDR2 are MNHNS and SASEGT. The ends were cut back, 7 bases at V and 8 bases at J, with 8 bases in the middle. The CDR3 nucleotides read TGTGCCAGCATGAGGGGGGAAAAACTGTTTTTT. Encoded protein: CASMRGEKLFF.

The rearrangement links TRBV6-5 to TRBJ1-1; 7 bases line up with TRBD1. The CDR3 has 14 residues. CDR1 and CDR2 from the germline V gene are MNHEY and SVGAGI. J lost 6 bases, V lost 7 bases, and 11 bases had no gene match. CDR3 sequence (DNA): TGTGCCAGCACTTTCCTTACAGGGGATGCTGAAGCTTTCTTT. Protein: CASTFLTGDAEAFF.

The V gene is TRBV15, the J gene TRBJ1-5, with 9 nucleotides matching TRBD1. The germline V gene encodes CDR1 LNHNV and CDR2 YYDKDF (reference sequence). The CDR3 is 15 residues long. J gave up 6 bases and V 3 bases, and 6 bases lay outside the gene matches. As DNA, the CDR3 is TGTGCCACCAGCAGGGACAGGGGAACGGGTCAGCCCCAGCATTTT. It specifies CATSRDRGTGQPQHF. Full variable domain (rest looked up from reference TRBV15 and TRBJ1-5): DAMVIQNPRYQVTQFGKPVTLSCSQTLNHNVMYWYQQKSSQAPKLLFHYYDKDFNNEADTPDNFQSRRPNTSFCFLDIRSPGLGDTAMYLCATSRDRGTGQPQHFGDGTRLSIL.

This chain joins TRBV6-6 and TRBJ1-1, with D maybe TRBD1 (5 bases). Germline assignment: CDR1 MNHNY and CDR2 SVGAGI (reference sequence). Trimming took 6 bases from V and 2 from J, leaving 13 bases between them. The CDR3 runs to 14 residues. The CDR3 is CASSRKGSNTEAFF. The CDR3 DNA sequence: TGTGCCAGCAGCCGTAAGGGGTCCAACACTGAAGCTTTCTTT.

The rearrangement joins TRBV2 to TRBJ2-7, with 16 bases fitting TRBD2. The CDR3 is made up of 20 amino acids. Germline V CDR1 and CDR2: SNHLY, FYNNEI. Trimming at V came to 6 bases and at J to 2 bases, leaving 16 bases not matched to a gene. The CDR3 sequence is CASRIGTSGRAVDPTYEQYF. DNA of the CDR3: TGTGCCAGCAGAATCGGGACTAGCGGGAGGGCGGTAGACCCCACCTACGAGCAGTACTTC. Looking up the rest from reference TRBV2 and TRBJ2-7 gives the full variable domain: EPEVTQTPSHQVTQMGQEVILRCVPISNHLYFYWYRQILGQKVEFLVSFYNNEISEKSEIFDDQFSVERPDGSNFTLKIRSTKLEDSAMYFCASRIGTSGRAVDPTYEQYFGPGTRLTVT.

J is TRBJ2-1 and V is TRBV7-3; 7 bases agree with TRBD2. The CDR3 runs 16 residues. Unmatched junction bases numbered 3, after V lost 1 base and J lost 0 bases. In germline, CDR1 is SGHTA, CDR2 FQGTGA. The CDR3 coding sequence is TGTGCCAGCAGCTTAAATACGGGGGGCTCCTACAATGAGCAGTTCTTC. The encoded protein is CASSLNTGGSYNEQFF.

The CDR3 protein is CASSSLAGATNTGELFF. DNA for the CDR3: TGCGCCAGCAGCTCGCTAGCGGGAGCGACGAACACCGGGGAGCTGTTTTTT. The genes are TRBV5-1 and TRBJ2-2, with 10 bases identical to TRBD2. V gave up 3 bases and J gave up 0 bases; unmatched junction bases: 5. The CDR3 loop spans 17 amino acids. Per germline, CDR1 SGHRS and CDR2 YFSETQ.

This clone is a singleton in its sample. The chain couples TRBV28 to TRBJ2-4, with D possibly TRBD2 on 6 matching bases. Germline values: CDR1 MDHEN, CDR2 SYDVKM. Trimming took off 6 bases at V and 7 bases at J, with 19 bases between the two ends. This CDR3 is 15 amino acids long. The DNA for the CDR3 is TGTGCCAGCAGGAACTCCGGGACTGCCCCCAACATTCAGTACTTC. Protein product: CASRNSGTAPNIQYF.

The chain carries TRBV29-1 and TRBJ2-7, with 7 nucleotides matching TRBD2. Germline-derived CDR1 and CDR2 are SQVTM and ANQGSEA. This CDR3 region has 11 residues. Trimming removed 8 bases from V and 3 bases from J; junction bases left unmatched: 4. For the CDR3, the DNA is TGCAGCACCGGGGAGGGCTACGAGCAGTACTTC. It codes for CSTGEGYEQYF.

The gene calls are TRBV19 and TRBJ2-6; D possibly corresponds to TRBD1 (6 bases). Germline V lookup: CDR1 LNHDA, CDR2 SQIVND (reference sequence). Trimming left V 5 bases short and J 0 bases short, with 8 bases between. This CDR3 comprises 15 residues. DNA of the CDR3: TGTGCCAGTAGTGACAGGAGCTCTGGGGCCAACGTCCTGACTTTC. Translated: CASSDRSSGANVLTF.

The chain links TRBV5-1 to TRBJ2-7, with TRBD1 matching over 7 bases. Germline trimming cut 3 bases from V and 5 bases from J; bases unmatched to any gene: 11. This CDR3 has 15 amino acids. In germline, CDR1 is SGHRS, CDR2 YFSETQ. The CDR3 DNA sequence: TGCGCCAGCAGCTCGACAGGGCCCCCCTCAGACGAGCAGTACTTC. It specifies CASSSTGPPSDEQYF.

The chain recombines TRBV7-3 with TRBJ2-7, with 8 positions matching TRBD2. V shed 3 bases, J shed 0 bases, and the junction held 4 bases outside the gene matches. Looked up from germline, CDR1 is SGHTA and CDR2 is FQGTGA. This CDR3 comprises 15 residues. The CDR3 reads CASSFYSGNSYEQYF. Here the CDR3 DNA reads TGTGCCAGCAGCTTCTATAGCGGGAACTCCTACGAGCAGTACTTC.

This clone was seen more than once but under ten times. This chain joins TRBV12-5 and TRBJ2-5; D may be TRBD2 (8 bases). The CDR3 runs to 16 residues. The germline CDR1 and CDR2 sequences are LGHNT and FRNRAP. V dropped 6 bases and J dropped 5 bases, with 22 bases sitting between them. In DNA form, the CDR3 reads TGTGCTAGTGGGTCGGGGGGGACAGATCCTTTCGAGACCCAGTACTTC. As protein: CASGSGGTDPFETQYF. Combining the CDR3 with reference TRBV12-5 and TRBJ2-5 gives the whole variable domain DARVTQTPRHKVTEMGQEVTMRCQPILGHNTVFWYRQTMMQGLELLAYFRNRAPLDDSGMPKDRFSAEMPDATLATLKIQPSEPRDSAVYFCASGSGGTDPFETQYFGPGTRLLVL.

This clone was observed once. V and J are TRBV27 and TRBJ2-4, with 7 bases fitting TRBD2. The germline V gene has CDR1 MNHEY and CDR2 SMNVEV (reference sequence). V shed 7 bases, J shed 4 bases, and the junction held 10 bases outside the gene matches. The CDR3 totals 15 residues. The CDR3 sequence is CASKLSGTQKNIQYF. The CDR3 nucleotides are TGTGCCAGCAAATTAAGCGGGACCCAAAAAAACATTCAGTACTTC.

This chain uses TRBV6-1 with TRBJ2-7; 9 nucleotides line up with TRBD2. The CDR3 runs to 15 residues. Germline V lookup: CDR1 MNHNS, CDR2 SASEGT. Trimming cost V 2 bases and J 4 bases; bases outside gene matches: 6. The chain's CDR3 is CASSELAREGYEQYF. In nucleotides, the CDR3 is TGTGCCAGCAGTGAATTGGCGCGGGAGGGTTACGAGCAGTACTTC.

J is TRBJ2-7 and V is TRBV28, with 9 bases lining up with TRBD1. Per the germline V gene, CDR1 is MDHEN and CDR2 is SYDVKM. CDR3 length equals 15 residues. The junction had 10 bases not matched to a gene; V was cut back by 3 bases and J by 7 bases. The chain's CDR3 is CASSLAGTGNLEQYF. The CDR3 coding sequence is TGTGCCAGCAGTTTGGCCGGGACAGGGAACCTAGAGCAGTACTTC.

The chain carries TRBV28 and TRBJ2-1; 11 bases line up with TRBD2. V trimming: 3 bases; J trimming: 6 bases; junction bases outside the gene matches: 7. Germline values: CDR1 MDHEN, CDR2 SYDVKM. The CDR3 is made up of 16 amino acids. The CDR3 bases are TGTGCCAGCAGTTTCCATAGCGGGAGGGACAGCAATGAGCAGTTCTTC. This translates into CASSFHSGRDSNEQFF.

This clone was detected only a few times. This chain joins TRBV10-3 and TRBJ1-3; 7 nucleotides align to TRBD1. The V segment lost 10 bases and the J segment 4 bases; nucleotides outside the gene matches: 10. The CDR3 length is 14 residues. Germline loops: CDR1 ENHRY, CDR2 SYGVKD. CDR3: CATAGTEGGNTIYF. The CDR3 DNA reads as TGTGCCACCGCCGGGACAGAGGGGGGAAACACCATATATTTT.

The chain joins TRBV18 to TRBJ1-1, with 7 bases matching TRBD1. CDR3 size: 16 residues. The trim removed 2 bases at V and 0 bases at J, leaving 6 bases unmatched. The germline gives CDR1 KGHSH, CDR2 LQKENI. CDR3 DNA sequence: TGTGCCAGCTCACCAGGGACAGCGGTTATGAACACTGAAGCTTTCTTT. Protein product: CASSPGTAVMNTEAFF.

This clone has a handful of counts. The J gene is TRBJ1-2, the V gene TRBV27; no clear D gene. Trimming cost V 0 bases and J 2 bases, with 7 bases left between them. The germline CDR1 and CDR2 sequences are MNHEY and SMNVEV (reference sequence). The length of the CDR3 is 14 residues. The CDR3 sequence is CASSLSSENYGYTF. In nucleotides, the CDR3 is TGTGCCAGCAGTTTATCGTCGGAGAACTATGGCTACACCTTC.

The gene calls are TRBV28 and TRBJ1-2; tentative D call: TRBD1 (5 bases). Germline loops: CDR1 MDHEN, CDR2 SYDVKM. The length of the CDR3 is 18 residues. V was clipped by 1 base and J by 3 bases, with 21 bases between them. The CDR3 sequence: CASSLSDRGALPHYGYTF. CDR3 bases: TGTGCCAGCAGTTTATCGGATCGTGGGGCACTTCCCCACTATGGCTACACCTTC.

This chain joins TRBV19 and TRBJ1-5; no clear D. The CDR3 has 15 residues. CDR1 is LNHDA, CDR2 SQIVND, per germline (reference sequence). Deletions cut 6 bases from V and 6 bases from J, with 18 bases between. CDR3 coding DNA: TGTGCCAGTAGCCCCCTGGACCTTGGGAGTCAGCCCCAGCATTTT. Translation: CASSPLDLGSQPQHF.

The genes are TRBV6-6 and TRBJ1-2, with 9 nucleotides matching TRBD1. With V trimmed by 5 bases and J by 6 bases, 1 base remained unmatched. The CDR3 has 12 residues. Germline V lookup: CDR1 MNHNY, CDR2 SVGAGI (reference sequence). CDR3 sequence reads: CASSTGGDGYTF. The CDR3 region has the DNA TGTGCCAGCAGTACAGGGGGCGATGGCTACACCTTC.

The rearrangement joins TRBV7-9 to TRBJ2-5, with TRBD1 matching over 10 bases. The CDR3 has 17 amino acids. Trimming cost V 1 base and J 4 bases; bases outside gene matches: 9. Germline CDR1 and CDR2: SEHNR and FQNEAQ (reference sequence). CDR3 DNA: TGTGCCAGCAGCTTAGTGGGGACAGGGGTATTGCGAGAGACCCAGTACTTC. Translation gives CASSLVGTGVLRETQYF.

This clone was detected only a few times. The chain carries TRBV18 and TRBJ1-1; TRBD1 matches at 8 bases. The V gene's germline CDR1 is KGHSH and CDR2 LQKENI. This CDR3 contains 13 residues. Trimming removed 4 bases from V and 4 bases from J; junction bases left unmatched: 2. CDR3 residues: CASSRTGRTEAFF. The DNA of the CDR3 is TGTGCCAGCTCACGGACAGGGCGCACTGAAGCTTTCTTT.

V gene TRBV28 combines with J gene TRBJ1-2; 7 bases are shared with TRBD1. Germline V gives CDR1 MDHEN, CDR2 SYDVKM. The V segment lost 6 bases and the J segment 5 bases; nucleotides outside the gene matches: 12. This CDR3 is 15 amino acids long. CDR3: CASSPGTEGKYGYTF. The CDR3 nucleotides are TGTGCCAGCAGCCCGGGGACAGAAGGCAAGTATGGCTACACCTTC.

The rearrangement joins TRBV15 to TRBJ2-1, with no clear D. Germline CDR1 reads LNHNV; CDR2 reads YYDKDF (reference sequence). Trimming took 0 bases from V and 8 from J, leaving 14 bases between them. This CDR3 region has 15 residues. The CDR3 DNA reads TGTGCCACCAGCAGAGATTCGTACCCTCGGGATGAGCAGTTCTTC. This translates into CATSRDSYPRDEQFF.

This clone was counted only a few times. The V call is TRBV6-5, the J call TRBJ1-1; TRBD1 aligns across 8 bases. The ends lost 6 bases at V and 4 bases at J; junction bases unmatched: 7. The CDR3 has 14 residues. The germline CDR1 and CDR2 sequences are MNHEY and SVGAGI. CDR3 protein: CASSETQGATEAFF. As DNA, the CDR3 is TGTGCCAGCAGCGAAACTCAGGGGGCCACTGAAGCTTTCTTT.

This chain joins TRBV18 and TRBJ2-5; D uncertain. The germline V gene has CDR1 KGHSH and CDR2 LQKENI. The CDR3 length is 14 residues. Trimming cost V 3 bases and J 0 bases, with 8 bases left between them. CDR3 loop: CASSPSRYQETQYF. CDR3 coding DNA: TGTGCCAGCTCACCGTCCAGATACCAAGAGACCCAGTACTTC.